This entry lists 21 T cell receptor beta chains sequenced from one sample in a study of CD8+CD57+ T cells in acquired aplastic anemia. Genomic DNA constituted the template upon which TCR beta VDJ and CDR3 profiling was performed. TCRdb analysed the reads with MiXCR anew, one entry per CDR3 protein. The data show 400,000 to 600,000 distinct CDR3 sequences, roughly 34% seen once. Patients chosen for sequencing had CD8+CD57+ cells that had expanded, as shown by flow cytometry. The sample consisted of sorted CD4+, CD8+, or CD8+CD57+ T cells (not recorded which) from PBMCs. These receptors originate from a human donor with aplastic anemia.

The chain is built from TRBV11-3 and TRBJ2-2; weak D call: TRBD1 (6 bases). The CDR3 extends over 15 amino acids. In germline, CDR1 is SGHNT, CDR2 YENEEA. V dropped 4 bases and J dropped 7 bases, with 16 bases sitting between them. In DNA, the CDR3 is TGTGCCAGCAGCTCTACAGGGCTAGATGGCGGGGAGCTGTTTTTT. This gives the protein CASSSTGLDGGELFF.

This clonotype was seen ten or more times. The V and J genes are TRBV7-8 and TRBJ2-7; weak D call: TRBD2 (5 bases). Germline V lookup: CDR1 SGHVS, CDR2 FQNEAQ. The CDR3 is 14 residues long. V lost 1 base to trimming and J lost 3 bases, with 10 bases between them. In nucleotides, the CDR3 is TGTGCCAGCAGCTTAGTTGGGAGTGGCTACGAGCAGTACTTC. This encodes CASSLVGSGYEQYF.

The V gene is TRBV29-1, the J gene TRBJ1-1; 7 nucleotides match TRBD1. CDR1 is SQVTM and CDR2 is ANQGSEA in the germline V gene. There are 18 residues in the CDR3. The trim removed 0 bases at V and 0 bases at J, leaving 13 bases unmatched. The CDR3 protein is CSVEDFPFRGTVNTEAFF. DNA of the CDR3: TGCAGCGTTGAAGACTTTCCCTTCAGAGGGACAGTGAACACTGAAGCTTTCTTT. The variable domain in full, with the rest retrieved from reference TRBV29-1 and TRBJ1-1, is SAVISQKPSRDICQRGTSLTIQCQVDSQVTMMFWYRQQPGQSLTLIATANQGSEATYESGFVIDKFPISRPNLTFSTLTVSNMSPEDSSIYLCSVEDFPFRGTVNTEAFFGQGTRLTVV.

This clonotype came up many times. This sequence joins TRBV19 and TRBJ2-7, with 13 bases matching TRBD2. Germline V lookup: CDR1 LNHDA, CDR2 SQIVND (reference sequence). The V and J ends lost 5 bases and 5 bases, in that order; junction bases with no gene match: 6. The CDR3 spans 15 residues. The CDR3 sequence is CASSGTSGNFHEQYF. Here the CDR3 DNA reads TGTGCCAGTAGTGGGACTAGCGGGAATTTCCACGAGCAGTACTTC.

The rearrangement joins TRBV30 to TRBJ2-7; 13 bases fit TRBD2. Germline V gene lookup returns CDR1 GTSNPN and CDR2 SVGIG (reference sequence). The CDR3 runs to 14 residues. J was trimmed by 4 bases and V by 1 base; bases with no gene match: 1. The CDR3 loop reads CAWSGTSGGYEQYF. The CDR3 nucleotides are TGTGCCTGGAGTGGGACTAGCGGGGGATACGAGCAGTACTTC.

CDR3 coding DNA: TGTGCTAGTGGTTTGGGGCCTAACTCCTACGAGCAGTACTTC. As protein: CASGLGPNSYEQYF. The genes are TRBV12-5 and TRBJ2-7, with D hard to call. V was clipped by 1 base and J by 0 bases, with 7 bases between them. CDR3 length: 14 residues. The germline V gene encodes CDR1 LGHNT and CDR2 FRNRAP.

This clonotype occurred many times. V usage is TRBV19 and J usage is TRBJ1-6; D possibly corresponds to TRBD1 (5 bases). CDR3 length: 16 amino acids. V lost 5 bases, J lost 8 bases, and 19 bases lay in between. Germline lookup yields CDR1 LNHDA and CDR2 SQIVND (reference sequence). The CDR3 DNA reads TGTGCCAGTAGTTATAATTCCGGGGCCGGAGATTCACCCCTCCACTTT. As protein: CASSYNSGAGDSPLHF. The variable domain in full, with the rest retrieved from reference TRBV19 and TRBJ1-6, is DGGITQSPKYLFRKEGQNVTLSCEQNLNHDAMYWYRQDPGQGLRLIYYSQIVNDFQKGDIAEGYSVSREKKESFPLTVTSAQKNPTAFYLCASSYNSGAGDSPLHFGNGTRLTVT.

This clonotype was found a few times. This chain uses TRBV3-1 with TRBJ2-3; 7 bases fit TRBD2. CDR1 is LGHDT and CDR2 is YNNKEL in the germline V gene (reference sequence). V was pared by 4 bases and J by 3 bases, with 1 base of the junction left unmatched. The CDR3 has 13 residues. CDR3 coding DNA: TGTGCCAGCAGCCCGGGACTAACAGATACGCAGTATTTT. This sequence encodes CASSPGLTDTQYF.

The rearrangement uses TRBV11-1 and TRBJ1-5; D unclear. The CDR3 contains 16 residues. In germline, CDR1 is SGHAT, CDR2 FQDESV (reference sequence). The V end lost 1 base, the J end lost 0 bases, and 10 bases lay between the germline ends. The CDR3 region is CASSLDSDYSNQPQHF. The CDR3 DNA is TGTGCCAGCAGCTTAGATTCAGACTATAGCAATCAGCCCCAGCATTTT. The variable domain in full, with the rest retrieved from reference TRBV11-1 and TRBJ1-5, is EAEVAQSPRYKITEKSQAVAFWCDPISGHATLYWYRQILGQGPELLVQFQDESVVDDSQLPKDRFSAERLKGVDSTLKIQPAELGDSAMYLCASSLDSDYSNQPQHFGDGTRLSIL.

As concerns this clonotype: A much larger clone differs by one base, so this may be a read error. The chain has TRBV2 and TRBJ2-7; 7 nucleotides align to TRBD2. The CDR3 extends over 14 amino acids. Germline assignment: CDR1 SNHLY and CDR2 FYNNEI. V shed 4 bases and J 7 bases; nucleotides not matched to a gene: 10. The chain's CDR3 is CASSAGGRYNEQYF. In DNA, the CDR3 is TGTGCCAGCAGTGCGGGGGGACGGTACAATGAGCAGTACTTC.

This clonotype turned up a few times. This chain joins TRBV24-1 and TRBJ2-1, with 7 bases matching TRBD1. V shed 5 bases and J 5 bases; nucleotides not matched to a gene: 2. This CDR3 comprises 13 residues. Germline V gives CDR1 KGHDR, CDR2 SFDVKD. CDR3 sequence (DNA): TGTGCCACCAGTGGTGGGACAGACAATGAGCAGTTCTTC. The encoded protein is CATSGGTDNEQFF.

In its sample, this clonotype was seen a few times. The chain uses TRBV2 and TRBJ2-1, with TRBD2 matching 9 bases. The CDR3 extends over 13 amino acids. CDR1 is SNHLY and CDR2 is FYNNEI in the germline V gene. V was clipped by 8 bases and J by 15 bases; unmatched bases: 14. Here the CDR3 reads CASGLAPRGVLFF. As DNA, the CDR3 is TGTGCCAGCGGACTAGCGCCACGGGGGGTTTTGTTCTTC.

The chain couples TRBV19 to TRBJ1-2, with a tentative D call TRBD1 (6 bases). CDR1 is LNHDA, CDR2 SQIVND, per germline (reference sequence). Trimming removed 3 bases at V and 6 bases at J, with 11 bases between. This CDR3 has 13 amino acids. This CDR3 reads CASSMDSSNGYTF. Written as DNA, the CDR3 is TGTGCCAGTAGTATGGACAGTTCGAATGGCTACACCTTC.

Notes on this clonotype: A read error is possible here, since a much larger clone lies one base away. The DNA for the CDR3 is TGTGCCAACAGAAGGGACTTTCAAGAGACCCAGTACTTC. This translates into CANRRDFQETQYF. The genes are TRBV2 and TRBJ2-5, with a weak D call TRBD2 (6 bases). Looked up from germline, CDR1 is SNHLY and CDR2 is FYNNEI. Deletions cut 10 bases from V and 2 bases from J, with 14 bases between. CDR3 length: 13 residues.

In this sample, this clonotype turned up many times. This chain uses TRBV25-1 with TRBJ2-1; D not certain. CDR1 is MGHDK, CDR2 SYGVNS, per germline. V gave up 0 bases and J gave up 3 bases, with 3 bases separating them. The CDR3 contains 13 residues. CDR3 DNA sequence: TGTGCCAGCAGTGAATACAGCTACAATGAGCAGTTCTTC. It encodes CASSEYSYNEQFF.

This clonotype was found a few times. The chain joins TRBV2 to TRBJ2-6; D gene uncertain. The CDR3 has 12 amino acids. V was cut by 5 bases and J by 12 bases, with 11 bases left in between. Germline-derived CDR1 and CDR2 are SNHLY and FYNNEI. The DNA for the CDR3 is TGTGCCAGCAGTCCCCTAAGTGGCGTCCTGACTTTC. Translating gives CASSPLSGVLTF.

J is TRBJ1-1 and V is TRBV6-1; D is possibly TRBD1 (5 bases). V lost 3 bases and J 3 bases, leaving 8 bases between the germline ends. This CDR3 is 13 amino acids long. Germline lookup yields CDR1 MNHNS and CDR2 SASEGT. The chain's CDR3 is CASSETADTEAFF. DNA for the CDR3: TGTGCCAGCAGTGAGACAGCCGACACTGAAGCTTTCTTT.

This clonotype appeared once. The chain joins TRBV28 to TRBJ1-5, with TRBD1 identical over 7 bases. V lost 1 base and J lost 3; bases outside the gene matches: 3. This CDR3 has 15 amino acids. CDR1 and CDR2 from the germline V gene are MDHEN and SYDVKM. CDR3 nucleotides: TGTGCCAGCAGTTTATTAGACAGGGCCAATCAGCCCCAGCATTTT. This gives the protein CASSLLDRANQPQHF.

In its sample, this clonotype was seen a few times. The rearrangement joins TRBV19 to TRBJ1-2; a possible D gene is TRBD1 (5 bases). Trimming shortened V by 2 bases and J by 3 bases, and 7 bases separated the two germline ends. The CDR3 covers 13 residues. CDR1 and CDR2 from the germline V gene are LNHDA and SQIVND (reference sequence). This CDR3 is CASSISRDYGYTF. CDR3 nucleotides: TGTGCCAGTAGTATAAGCAGGGACTATGGCTACACCTTC.

In this sample, this clonotype turned up a few times. This chain uses TRBV28 with TRBJ2-5; TRBD2 is a possible D gene (5 bases). The CDR3 consists of 17 residues. Trimming took off 4 bases at V and 5 bases at J, with 23 bases between the two ends. CDR1 and CDR2 from the germline V gene are MDHEN and SYDVKM. The CDR3 nucleotides read TGTGCCAGCAGTTCAGACACGGACGGGAAACCTCCCGAGACCCAGTACTTC. Amino acid sequence: CASSSDTDGKPPETQYF. The complete variable domain, with remaining parts taken from reference TRBV28 and TRBJ2-5, reads DVKVTQSSRYLVKRTGEKVFLECVQDMDHENMFWYRQDPGLGLRLIYFSYDVKMKEKGDIPEGYSVSREKKERFSLILESASTNQTSMYLCASSSDTDGKPPETQYFGPGTRLLVL.

As to this clonotype: The junction departs from the called germline gene at one end, perhaps through a read error. CDR3 sequence reads: CASSLSGSITTGELFF. In nucleotides, the CDR3 is TGTGCTAGCAGCTTAAGTGGGAGCATAACTACCGGGGAGCTGTTTTTT. The V call is TRBV7-7, the J call TRBJ2-2, with a possible D match to TRBD2 (5 bases). Germline lookup yields CDR1 SSHAT and CDR2 FNYEAQ (reference sequence). This CDR3 region has 16 residues.